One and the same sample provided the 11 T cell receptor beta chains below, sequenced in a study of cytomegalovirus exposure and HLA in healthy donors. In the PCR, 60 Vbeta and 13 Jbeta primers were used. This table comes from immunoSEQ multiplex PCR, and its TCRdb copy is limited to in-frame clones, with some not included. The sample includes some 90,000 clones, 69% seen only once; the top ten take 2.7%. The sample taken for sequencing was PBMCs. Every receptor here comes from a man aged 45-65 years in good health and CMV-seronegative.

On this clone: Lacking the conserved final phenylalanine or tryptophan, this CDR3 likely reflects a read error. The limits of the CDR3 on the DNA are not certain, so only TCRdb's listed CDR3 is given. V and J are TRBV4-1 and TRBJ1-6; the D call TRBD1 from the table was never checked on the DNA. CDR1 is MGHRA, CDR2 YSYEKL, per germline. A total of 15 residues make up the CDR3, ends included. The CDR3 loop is CASSFIQGFRSPLQV.

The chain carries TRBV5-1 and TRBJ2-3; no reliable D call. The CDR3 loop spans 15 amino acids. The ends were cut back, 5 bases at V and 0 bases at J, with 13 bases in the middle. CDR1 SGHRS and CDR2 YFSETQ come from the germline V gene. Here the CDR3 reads CASSLDTSSTDTQYF. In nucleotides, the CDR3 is TGCGCCAGCAGTCTCGACACCTCTAGCACAGATACGCAGTATTTT.

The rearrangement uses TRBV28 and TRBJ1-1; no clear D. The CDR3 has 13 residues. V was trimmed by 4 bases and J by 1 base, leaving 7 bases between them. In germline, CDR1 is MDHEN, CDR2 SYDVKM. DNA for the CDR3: TGTGCCAGCAGTTCCAGAAAGAACACTGAAGCTTTCTTT. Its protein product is CASSSRKNTEAFF.

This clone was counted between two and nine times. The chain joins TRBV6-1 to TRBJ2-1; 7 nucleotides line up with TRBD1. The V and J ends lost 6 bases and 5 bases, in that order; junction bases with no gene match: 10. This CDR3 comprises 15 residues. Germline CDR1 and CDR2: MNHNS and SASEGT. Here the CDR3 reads CASRSTGAAHNEQFF. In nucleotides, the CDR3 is TGTGCCAGCAGATCCACAGGGGCCGCTCACAATGAGCAGTTCTTC.

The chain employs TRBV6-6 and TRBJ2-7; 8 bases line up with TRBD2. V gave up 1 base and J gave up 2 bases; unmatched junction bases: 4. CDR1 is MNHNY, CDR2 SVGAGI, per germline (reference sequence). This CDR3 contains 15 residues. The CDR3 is CASSYYPGGAYEQYV. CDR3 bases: TGTGCCAGCAGTTACTATCCGGGAGGGGCCTACGAGCAGTACGTC.

The CDR3: CASRRTGGEKLFF. CDR3 bases: TGTGCCAGCAGGCGGACAGGGGGCGAAAAACTGTTTTTT. The genes are TRBV2 and TRBJ1-4; 11 bases match TRBD1. The CDR3 sequence is 13 residues long. Germline CDR1 reads SNHLY; CDR2 reads FYNNEI. V shed 6 bases and J 8 bases; nucleotides not matched to a gene: 2.

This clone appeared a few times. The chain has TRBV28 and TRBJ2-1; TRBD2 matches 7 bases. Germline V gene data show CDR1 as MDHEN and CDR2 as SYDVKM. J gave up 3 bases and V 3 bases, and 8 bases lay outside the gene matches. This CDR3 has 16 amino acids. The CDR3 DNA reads TGTGCCAGCAGTTTTTTCCTAGCGGCAAACTACAATGAGCAGTTCTTC. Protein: CASSFFLAANYNEQFF. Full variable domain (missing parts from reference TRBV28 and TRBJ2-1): DVKVTQSSRYLVKRTGEKVFLECVQDMDHENMFWYRQDPGLGLRLIYFSYDVKMKEKGDIPEGYSVSREKKERFSLILESASTNQTSMYLCASSFFLAANYNEQFFGPGTRLTVL.

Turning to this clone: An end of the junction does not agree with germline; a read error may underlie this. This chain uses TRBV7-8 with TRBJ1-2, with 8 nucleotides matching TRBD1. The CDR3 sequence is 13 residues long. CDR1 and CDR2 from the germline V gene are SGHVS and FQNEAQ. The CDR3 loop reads CASSLRTGPSYAF. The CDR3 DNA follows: TGTGCCAGCAGCTTAAGGACAGGGCCCTCATACGCCTTC.

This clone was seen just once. The chain's CDR3 is CASSSAGVGTDTQYF. In DNA form, the CDR3 reads TGCGCCAGCAGCTCGGCGGGAGTGGGGACAGATACGCAGTATTTT. The chain uses TRBV5-1 and TRBJ2-3, with 7 bases fitting TRBD2. Germline CDR1 reads SGHRS; CDR2 reads YFSETQ. CDR3 length: 15 amino acids. After removal of 3 bases from V and 3 bases from J, the junction contained 7 bases not matched to a gene.

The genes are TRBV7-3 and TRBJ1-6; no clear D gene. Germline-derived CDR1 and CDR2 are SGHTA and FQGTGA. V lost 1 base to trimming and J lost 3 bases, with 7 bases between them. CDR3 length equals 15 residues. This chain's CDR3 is CASSLNSGYNSPLHF. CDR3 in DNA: TGTGCCAGCAGCTTAAACTCGGGCTATAATTCACCCCTCCACTTT.

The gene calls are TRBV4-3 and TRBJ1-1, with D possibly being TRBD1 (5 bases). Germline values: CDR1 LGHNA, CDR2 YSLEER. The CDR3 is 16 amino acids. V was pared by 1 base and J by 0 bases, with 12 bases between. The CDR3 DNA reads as TGCGCCAGCAGCCAAGCAATCCAGGGCTTGAACACTGAAGCTTTCTTT. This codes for CASSQAIQGLNTEAFF.